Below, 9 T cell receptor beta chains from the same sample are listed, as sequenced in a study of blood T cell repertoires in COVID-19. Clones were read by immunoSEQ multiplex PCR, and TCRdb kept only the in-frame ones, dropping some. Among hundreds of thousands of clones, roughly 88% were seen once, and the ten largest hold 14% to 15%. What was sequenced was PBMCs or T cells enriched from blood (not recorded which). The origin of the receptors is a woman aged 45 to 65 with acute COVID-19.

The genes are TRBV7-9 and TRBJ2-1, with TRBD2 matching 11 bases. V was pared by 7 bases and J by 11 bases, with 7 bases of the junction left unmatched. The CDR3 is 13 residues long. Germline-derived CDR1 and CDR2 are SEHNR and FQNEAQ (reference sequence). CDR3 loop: CASILLAGDKQFF. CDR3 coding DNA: TGTGCCAGCATTTTACTAGCGGGAGACAAGCAGTTCTTC.

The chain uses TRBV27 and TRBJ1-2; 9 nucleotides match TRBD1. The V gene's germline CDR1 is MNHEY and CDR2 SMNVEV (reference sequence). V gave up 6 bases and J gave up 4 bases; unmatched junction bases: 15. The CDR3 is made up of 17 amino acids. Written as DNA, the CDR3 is TGTGCCAGCAGCCCAAACGCCGGGACAGGGAGTATCTATGGCTACACCTTC. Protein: CASSPNAGTGSIYGYTF.

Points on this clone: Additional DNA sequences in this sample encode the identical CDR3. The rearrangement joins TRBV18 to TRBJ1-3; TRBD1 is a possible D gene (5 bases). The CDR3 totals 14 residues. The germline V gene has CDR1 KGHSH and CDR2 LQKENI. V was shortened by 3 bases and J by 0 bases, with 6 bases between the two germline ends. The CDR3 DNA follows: TGTGCCAGCTCACCGCAGGGCTCTGGAAACACCATATATTTT. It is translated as CASSPQGSGNTIYF.

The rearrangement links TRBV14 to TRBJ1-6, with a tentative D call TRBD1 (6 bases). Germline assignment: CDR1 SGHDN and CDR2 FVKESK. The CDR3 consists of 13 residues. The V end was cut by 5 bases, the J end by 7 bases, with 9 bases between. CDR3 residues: CASSYDRNSPLHF. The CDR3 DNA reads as TGTGCCAGCAGCTACGACAGGAATTCACCCCTCCACTTT.

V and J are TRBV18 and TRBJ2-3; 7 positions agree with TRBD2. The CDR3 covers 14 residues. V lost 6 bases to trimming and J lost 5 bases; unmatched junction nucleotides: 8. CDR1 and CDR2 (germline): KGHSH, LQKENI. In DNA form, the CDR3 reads TGTGCCAGCTCCCTGACTAGCCGTAGAGATACGCAGTATTTT. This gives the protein CASSLTSRRDTQYF.

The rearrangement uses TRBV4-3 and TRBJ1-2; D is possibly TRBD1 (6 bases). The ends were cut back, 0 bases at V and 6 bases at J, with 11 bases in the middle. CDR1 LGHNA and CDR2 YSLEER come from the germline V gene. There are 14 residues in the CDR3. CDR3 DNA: TGCGCCAGCAGCCAAGATCGGGGGGGCGATGGCTACACCTTC. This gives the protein CASSQDRGGDGYTF.

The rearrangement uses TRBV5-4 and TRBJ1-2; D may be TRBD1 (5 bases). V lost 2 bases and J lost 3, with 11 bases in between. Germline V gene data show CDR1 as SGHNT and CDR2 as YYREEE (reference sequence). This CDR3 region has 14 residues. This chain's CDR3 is CASSFGGRDYGYTF. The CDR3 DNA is TGTGCCAGCAGCTTCGGGGGTCGGGACTATGGCTACACCTTC.

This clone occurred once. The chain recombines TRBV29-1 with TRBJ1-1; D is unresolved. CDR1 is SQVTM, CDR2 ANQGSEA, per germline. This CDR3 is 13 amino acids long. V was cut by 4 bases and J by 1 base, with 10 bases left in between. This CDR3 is CSVVGNRNTEAFF. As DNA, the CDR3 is TGCAGCGTTGTTGGTAACAGGAACACTGAAGCTTTCTTT. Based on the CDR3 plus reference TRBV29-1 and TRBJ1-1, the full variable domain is SAVISQKPSRDICQRGTSLTIQCQVDSQVTMMFWYRQQPGQSLTLIATANQGSEATYESGFVIDKFPISRPNLTFSTLTVSNMSPEDSSIYLCSVVGNRNTEAFFGQGTRLTVV.

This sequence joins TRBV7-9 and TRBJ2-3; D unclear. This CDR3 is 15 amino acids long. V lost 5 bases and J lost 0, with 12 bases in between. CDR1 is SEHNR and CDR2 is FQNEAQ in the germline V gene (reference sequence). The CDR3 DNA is TGTGCCAGCAGCCGACGTAGCTCTAGCACAGATACGCAGTATTTT. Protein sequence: CASSRRSSSTDTQYF.